These 12 T cell receptor beta chains were sequenced from one sample in a study of beta chain features in type 1 diabetes. Whole-study findings and limits: Moderate yet significant TCRB CDR3 shortening was seen in Type 1 diabetes patients in all four CD4+ subsets.

Reverse transcribing all isolated RNA meant expressed TCRB transcripts were sequenced. Sequenced by immunoSEQ multiplex PCR; TCRdb stores in-frame clones only, minus some. The repertoire has about 270,000 clones, roughly an eighth of them found once; the top ten carry 0.015% to 0.02%. Their specific antigens are unknown. Input material: naive CD4+ T cells from blood. All receptors derive from a man aged 30 to 45 with type 1 diabetes.

This clone was recorded a few times. The germline gene is not matched at one end of the junction; a read error may be the cause. The DNA of the CDR3 is TGTGCCAGTAGTAGTGCAACTGCCCCGATCTTC. It translates to CASSSATAPIF. The chain recombines TRBV19 with TRBJ2-1, with D unresolved. Germline V lookup: CDR1 LNHDA, CDR2 SQIVND (reference sequence). There are 11 residues in the CDR3.

Turning to this clone: The sample carries other DNA sequences with the same CDR3. The chain uses TRBV28 and TRBJ2-3; no firm D call. Germline lookup yields CDR1 MDHEN and CDR2 SYDVKM. The germline V and J ends were trimmed by 3 bases and 6 bases, with 4 bases remaining between them. The CDR3 extends over 11 amino acids. This CDR3 reads CASSLRDTQYF. The CDR3 DNA is TGTGCCAGCAGTTTGCGGGATACGCAGTATTTT.

V and J are TRBV6-6 and TRBJ1-2; D gene uncertain. V lost 2 bases, J lost 6 bases, and 10 bases lay in between. The CDR3 spans 13 residues. Germline values: CDR1 MNHNY, CDR2 SVGAGI (reference sequence). In DNA, the CDR3 is TGTGCCAGCAGTTACCGGGCGGGAAATGGCTACACCTTC. Translating gives CASSYRAGNGYTF.

This rearrangement joins TRBV5-6 to TRBJ1-2; possibly TRBD1 for D (5 bases). The germline gives CDR1 SGHDT, CDR2 YYEEEE. There are 11 residues in the CDR3. V lost 4 bases to trimming and J lost 11 bases, with 12 bases between them. CDR3 nucleotide sequence: TGTGCCAGCAGCGTCGGGGGGTCTTACACCTTC. It is translated as CASSVGGSYTF. The full variable domain, in which reference TRBV5-6 and TRBJ1-2 provide the parts outside the CDR3, is DAGVTQSPTHLIKTRGQQVTLRCSPKSGHDTVSWYQQALGQGPQFIFQYYEEEERQRGNFPDRFSGHQFPNYSSELNVNALLLGDSALYLCASSVGGSYTFGSGTRLTVV.

CDR3 bases: TGTGCCAGCAGCTATATACAGGCAGTCAGCAATCAGCCCCAGCATTTT. It is translated as CASSYIQAVSNQPQHF. The rearrangement uses TRBV5-6 and TRBJ1-5, with D perhaps TRBD1 (5 bases). The V end was cut by 3 bases, the J end by 1 base, with 14 bases between. This CDR3 comprises 16 residues. The germline V gene encodes CDR1 SGHDT and CDR2 YYEEEE.

The chain couples TRBV6-5 to TRBJ2-1, with D possibly TRBD2 on 5 matching bases. CDR1 and CDR2 from the germline V gene are MNHEY and SVGAGI. The CDR3 is 15 residues long. Trimming left V 6 bases short and J 6 bases short, with 18 bases between. The CDR3 region has the DNA TGTGCCAGCAGCCAGTGGGCTAGCTTTTCCAATGAGCAGTTCTTC. Protein product: CASSQWASFSNEQFF.

CDR3 region: CASSLIAGGYNEQFF. Written as DNA, the CDR3 is TGCGCCAGCAGCTTGATAGCGGGGGGATACAATGAGCAGTTCTTC. The chain uses TRBV5-1 and TRBJ2-1; 10 bases map to TRBD2. This CDR3 contains 15 residues. Germline-derived CDR1 and CDR2 are SGHRS and YFSETQ. V lost 1 base and J lost 4; bases outside the gene matches: 2.

Here the CDR3 reads CASSFYGSGYEQYF. The CDR3 nucleotides read TGTGCCAGCAGCTTCTACGGTAGCGGGTACGAGCAGTACTTC. V is TRBV5-6 and J is TRBJ2-7, with TRBD2 matching 7 bases. Germline values: CDR1 SGHDT, CDR2 YYEEEE. The trim removed 2 bases at V and 4 bases at J, leaving 6 bases unmatched. The CDR3 runs 14 residues.

The rearrangement joins TRBV29-1 to TRBJ2-1; D remains ambiguous. The CDR3 has 12 amino acids. Germline V lookup: CDR1 SQVTM, CDR2 ANQGSEA. V lost 6 bases to trimming and J lost 6 bases, with 12 bases between them. The CDR3 protein is CSVTLGGNEQFF. CDR3 DNA sequence: TGCAGCGTGACGCTTGGCGGCAATGAGCAGTTCTTC.

The chain links TRBV19 to TRBJ2-2; 9 bases are a match to TRBD2. There are 12 residues in the CDR3. Trimming removed 10 bases from V and 8 bases from J; junction bases left unmatched: 5. CDR1 is LNHDA, CDR2 SQIVND, per germline (reference sequence). CDR3 nucleotide sequence: TGTGCCACGGGACTAGCCAGAGGGGAGCTGTTTTTT. It is translated as CATGLARGELFF.

A few counts support this clone. The chain has TRBV6-5 and TRBJ2-5, with 8 bases fitting TRBD1. The trim removed 4 bases at V and 1 base at J, leaving 5 bases unmatched. The CDR3 extends over 15 amino acids. Germline loops: CDR1 MNHEY, CDR2 SVGAGI. Here the CDR3 DNA reads TGTGCCAGCAGTTCTCCCAGGGGGCTCCAAGAGACCCAGTACTTC. Translating gives CASSSPRGLQETQYF.

This chain joins TRBV29-1 and TRBJ2-7; possible D gene TRBD2, 7 bases. CDR3 length: 12 residues. CDR1 and CDR2 (germline): SQVTM, ANQGSEA. The CDR3 protein is CGGGRVTGEQYF. In DNA, the CDR3 is TGCGGCGGGGGCAGGGTGACGGGCGAGCAGTACTTC.